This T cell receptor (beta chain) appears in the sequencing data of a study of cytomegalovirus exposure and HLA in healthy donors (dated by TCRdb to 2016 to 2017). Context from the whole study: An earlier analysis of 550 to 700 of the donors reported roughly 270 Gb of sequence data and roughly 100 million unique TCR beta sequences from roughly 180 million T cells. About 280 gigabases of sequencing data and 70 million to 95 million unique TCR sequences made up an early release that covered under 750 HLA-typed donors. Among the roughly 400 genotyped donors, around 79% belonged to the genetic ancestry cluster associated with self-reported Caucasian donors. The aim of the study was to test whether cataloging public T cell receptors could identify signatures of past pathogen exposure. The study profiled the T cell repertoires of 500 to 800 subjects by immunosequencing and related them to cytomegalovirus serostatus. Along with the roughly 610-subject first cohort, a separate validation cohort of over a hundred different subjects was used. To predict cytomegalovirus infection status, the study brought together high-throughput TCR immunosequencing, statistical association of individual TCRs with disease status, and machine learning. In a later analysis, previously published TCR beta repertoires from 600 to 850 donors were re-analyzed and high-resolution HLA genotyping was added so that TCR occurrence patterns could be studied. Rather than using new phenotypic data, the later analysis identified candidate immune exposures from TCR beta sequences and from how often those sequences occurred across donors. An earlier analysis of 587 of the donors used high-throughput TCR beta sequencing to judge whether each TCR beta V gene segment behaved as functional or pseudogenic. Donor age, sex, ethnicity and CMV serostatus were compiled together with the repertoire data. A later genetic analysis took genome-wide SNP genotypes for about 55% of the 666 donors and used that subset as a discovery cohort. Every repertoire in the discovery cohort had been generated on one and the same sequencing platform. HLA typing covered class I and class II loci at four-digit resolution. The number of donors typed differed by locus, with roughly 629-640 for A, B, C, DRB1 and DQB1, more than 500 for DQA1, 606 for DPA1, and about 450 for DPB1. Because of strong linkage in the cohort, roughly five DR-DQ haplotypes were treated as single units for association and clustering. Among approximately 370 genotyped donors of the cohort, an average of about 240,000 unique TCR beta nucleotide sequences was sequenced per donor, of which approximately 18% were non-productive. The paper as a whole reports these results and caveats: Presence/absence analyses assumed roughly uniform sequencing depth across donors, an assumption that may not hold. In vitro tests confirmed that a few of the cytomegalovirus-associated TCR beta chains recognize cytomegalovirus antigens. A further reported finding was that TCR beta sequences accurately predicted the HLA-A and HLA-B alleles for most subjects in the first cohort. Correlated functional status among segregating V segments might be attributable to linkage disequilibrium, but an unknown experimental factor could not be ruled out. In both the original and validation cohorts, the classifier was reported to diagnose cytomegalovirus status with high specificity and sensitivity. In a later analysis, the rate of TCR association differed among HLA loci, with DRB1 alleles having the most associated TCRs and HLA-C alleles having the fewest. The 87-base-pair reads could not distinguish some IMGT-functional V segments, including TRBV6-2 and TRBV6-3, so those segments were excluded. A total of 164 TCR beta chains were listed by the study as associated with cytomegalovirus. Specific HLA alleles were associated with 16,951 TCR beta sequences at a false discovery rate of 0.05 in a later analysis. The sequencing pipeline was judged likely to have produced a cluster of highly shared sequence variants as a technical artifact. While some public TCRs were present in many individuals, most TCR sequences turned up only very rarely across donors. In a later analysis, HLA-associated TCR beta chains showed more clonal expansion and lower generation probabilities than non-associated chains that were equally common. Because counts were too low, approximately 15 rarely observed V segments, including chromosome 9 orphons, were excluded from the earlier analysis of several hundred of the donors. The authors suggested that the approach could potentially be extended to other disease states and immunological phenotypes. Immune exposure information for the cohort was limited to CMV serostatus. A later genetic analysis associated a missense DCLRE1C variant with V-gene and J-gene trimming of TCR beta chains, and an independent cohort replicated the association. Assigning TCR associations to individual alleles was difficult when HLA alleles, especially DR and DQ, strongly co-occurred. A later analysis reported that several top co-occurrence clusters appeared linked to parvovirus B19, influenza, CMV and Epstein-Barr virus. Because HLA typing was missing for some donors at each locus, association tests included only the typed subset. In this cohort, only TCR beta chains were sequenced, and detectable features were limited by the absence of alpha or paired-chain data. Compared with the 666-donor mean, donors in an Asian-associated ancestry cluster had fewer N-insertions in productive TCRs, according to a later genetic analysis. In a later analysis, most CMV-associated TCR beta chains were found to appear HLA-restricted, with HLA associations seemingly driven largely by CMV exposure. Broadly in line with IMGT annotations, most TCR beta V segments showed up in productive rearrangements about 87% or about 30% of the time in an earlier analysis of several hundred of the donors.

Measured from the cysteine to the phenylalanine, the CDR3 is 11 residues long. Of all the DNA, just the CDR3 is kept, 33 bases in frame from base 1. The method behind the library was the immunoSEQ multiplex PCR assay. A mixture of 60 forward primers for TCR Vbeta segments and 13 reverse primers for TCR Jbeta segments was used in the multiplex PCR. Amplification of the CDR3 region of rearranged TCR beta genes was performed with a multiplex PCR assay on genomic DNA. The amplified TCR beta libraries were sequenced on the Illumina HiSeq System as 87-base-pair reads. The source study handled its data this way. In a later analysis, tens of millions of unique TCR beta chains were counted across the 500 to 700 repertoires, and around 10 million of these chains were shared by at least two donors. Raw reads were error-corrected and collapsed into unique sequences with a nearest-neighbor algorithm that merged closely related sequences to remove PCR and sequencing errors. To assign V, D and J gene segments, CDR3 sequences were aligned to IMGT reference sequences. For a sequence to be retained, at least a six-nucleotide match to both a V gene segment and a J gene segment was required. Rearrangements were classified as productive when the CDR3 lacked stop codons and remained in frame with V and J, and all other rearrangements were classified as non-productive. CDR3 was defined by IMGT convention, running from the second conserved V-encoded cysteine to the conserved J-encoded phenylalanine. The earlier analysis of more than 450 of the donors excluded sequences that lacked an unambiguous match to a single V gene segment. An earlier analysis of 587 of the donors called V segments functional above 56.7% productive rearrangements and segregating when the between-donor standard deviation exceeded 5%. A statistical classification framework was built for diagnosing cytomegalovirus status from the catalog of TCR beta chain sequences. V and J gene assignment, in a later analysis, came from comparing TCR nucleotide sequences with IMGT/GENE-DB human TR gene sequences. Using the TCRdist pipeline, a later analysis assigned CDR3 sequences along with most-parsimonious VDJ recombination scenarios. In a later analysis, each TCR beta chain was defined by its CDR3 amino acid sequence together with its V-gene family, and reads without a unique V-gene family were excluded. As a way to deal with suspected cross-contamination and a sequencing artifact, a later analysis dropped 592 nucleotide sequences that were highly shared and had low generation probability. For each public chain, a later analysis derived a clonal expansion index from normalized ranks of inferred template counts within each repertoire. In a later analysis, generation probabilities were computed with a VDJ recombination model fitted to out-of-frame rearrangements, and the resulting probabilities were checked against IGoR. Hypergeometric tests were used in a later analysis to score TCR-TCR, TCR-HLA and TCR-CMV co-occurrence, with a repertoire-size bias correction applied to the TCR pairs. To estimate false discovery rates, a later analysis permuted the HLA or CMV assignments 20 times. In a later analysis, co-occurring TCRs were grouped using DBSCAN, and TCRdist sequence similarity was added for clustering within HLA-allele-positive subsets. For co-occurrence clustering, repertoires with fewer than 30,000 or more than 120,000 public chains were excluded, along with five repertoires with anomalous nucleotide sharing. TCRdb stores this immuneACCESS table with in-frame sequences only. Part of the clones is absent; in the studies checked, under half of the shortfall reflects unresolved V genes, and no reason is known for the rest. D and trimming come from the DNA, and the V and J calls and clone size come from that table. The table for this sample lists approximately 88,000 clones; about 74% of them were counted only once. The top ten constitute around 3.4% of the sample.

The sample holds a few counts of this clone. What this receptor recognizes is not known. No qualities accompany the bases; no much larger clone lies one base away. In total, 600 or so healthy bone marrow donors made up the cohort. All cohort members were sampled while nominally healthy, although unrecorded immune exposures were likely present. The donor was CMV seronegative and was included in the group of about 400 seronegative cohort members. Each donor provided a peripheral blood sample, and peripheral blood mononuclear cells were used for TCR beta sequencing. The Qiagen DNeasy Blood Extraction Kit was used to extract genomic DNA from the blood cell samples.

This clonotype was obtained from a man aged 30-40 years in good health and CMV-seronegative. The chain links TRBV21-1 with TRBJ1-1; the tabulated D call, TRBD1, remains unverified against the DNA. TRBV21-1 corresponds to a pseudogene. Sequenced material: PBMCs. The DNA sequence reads TGTGCCAGCAGCAAGGGCCGTGAAGCTTTCTTT. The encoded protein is CASSKGREAFF.